This T cell receptor beta chain came from a study of cytomegalovirus exposure and HLA in healthy donors. In germline, CDR1 is SEHNR, CDR2 FQNEAQ (reference sequence). After removal of 5 bases from V and 5 bases from J, the junction contained 10 bases not matched to a gene. This CDR3 region has 15 residues. PCR used 60 Vbeta primers and 13 Jbeta primers. Repertoires were generated with immunoSEQ multiplex PCR, while TCRdb's copy carries only in-frame clones and drops some. Counted here are approximately 170,000 clones, 71% occurring once; the ten biggest clones make up 1.5%. General observations from the study: Information on immune exposure was restricted to one variable (CMV serostatus).

Whereas donors were nominally healthy upon sampling, unrecorded immune exposures were probable. In regard to this clone: As yet, its antigen is unknown.

The TCR was taken from a girl aged 10 to 17 in good health and CMV-seronegative. V and J are TRBV7-9 and TRBJ2-5; 8 bases are a match to TRBD1. Sequenced: PBMCs. DNA of the CDR3: TGTGCCAGCAGCCTCCGGACAGGGAGAGGGGAGACCCAGTACTTC. As protein: CASSLRTGRGETQYF.